These T cell receptor beta chains were read from a single sample in a study of blood T cell repertoires in COVID-19. Assay used: immunoSEQ multiplex PCR; TCRdb lists only in-frame clones, some missing. The sample includes approximately 24,000 clones, about 91% seen only once; the top ten take roughly 15%. Sequenced input: peripheral blood. These receptors all stem from a man between 65 and 79 years old with acute or convalescent COVID-19. Each CDR3 is given without its conserved first and last residue. The D gene is left open where the match is weak.

D gene: TRBD1; CDR3 length: 13; V gene: TRBV9; J gene: TRBJ2-5; CDR3 protein: ASSGDRGRQETQY
D gene: TRBD2; CDR3 length: 13; V gene: TRBV6-2/TRBV6-3; J gene: TRBJ2-5; CDR3 protein: ASSYYYSGRETQY
D gene: .; CDR3 length: 15; V gene: TRBV6-6; J gene: TRBJ2-4; CDR3 protein: ASSPHPGLLAKNIQY
D gene: TRBD1; CDR3 length: 13; V gene: TRBV5-1; J gene: TRBJ1-1; CDR3 protein: ASSLAVQGDTEAF
D gene: .; CDR3 length: 10; V gene: TRBV4-3; J gene: TRBJ1-4; CDR3 protein: ASSPDQGKLF
D gene: .; CDR3 length: 13; V gene: TRBV3-1/TRBV3-2; J gene: TRBJ2-2; CDR3 protein: ASSQRLANTGELF
D gene: TRBD2; CDR3 length: 11; V gene: TRBV10-3; J gene: TRBJ2-5; CDR3 protein: AIGASGMETQY
D gene: .; CDR3 length: 12; V gene: TRBV20-1; J gene: TRBJ1-1; CDR3 protein: SASNRVINTEAF
D gene: TRBD1; CDR3 length: 16; V gene: TRBV4-3; J gene: TRBJ2-5; CDR3 protein: ASSQERGTGRSLETQY
D gene: .; CDR3 length: 8; V gene: TRBV20-1; J gene: TRBJ1-2; CDR3 protein: SARESRDT
D gene: .; CDR3 length: 11; V gene: TRBV7-2; J gene: TRBJ1-1; CDR3 protein: ASSLSRETEAF
D gene: .; CDR3 length: 11; V gene: TRBV11-2; J gene: TRBJ2-1; CDR3 protein: ASSLDLQALQF
D gene: .; CDR3 length: 13; V gene: TRBV7-2; J gene: TRBJ2-1; CDR3 protein: ASSLTSGTYNEQF
D gene: TRBD1; CDR3 length: 13; V gene: TRBV7-3; J gene: TRBJ2-2; CDR3 protein: ASSARQGDTGELF